The 32 T cell receptor beta chains listed next were all sequenced from one sample in a study of cytomegalovirus exposure and HLA in healthy donors. PCR employed 60 Vbeta and 13 Jbeta primers. Method: immunoSEQ multiplex PCR; TCRdb's copy keeps in-frame clones and lacks some. The data contain around 200,000 clones, 82% of them singletons. Sequenced sample: PBMCs. The receptors come from a woman aged 40 to 50 in good health and CMV-seronegative.

J is TRBJ2-2 and V is TRBV9, with TRBD1 matching over 8 bases. This CDR3 contains 15 residues. Germline V gene data show CDR1 as SGDLS and CDR2 as YYNGEE. V trimming: 2 bases; J trimming: 3 bases; junction bases outside the gene matches: 3. CDR3 DNA sequence: TGTGCCAGCAGCGTGACGGACAGGGACACCGGGGAGCTGTTTTTT. The encoded protein is CASSVTDRDTGELFF.

This chain uses TRBV2 with TRBJ2-2, with 8 nucleotides matching TRBD2. The germline V gene has CDR1 SNHLY and CDR2 FYNNEI. The ends lost 1 base at V and 6 bases at J; junction bases unmatched: 7. The CDR3 spans 16 residues. CDR3: CASSEGGPGGAGELFF. CDR3 in DNA: TGTGCCAGCAGTGAAGGGGGACCGGGAGGGGCCGGGGAGCTGTTTTTT.

The rearrangement joins TRBV19 to TRBJ2-1; 7 bases line up with TRBD2. V lost 3 bases, J lost 8 bases, and 4 bases stayed unmatched. The CDR3 loop spans 13 amino acids. The germline gives CDR1 LNHDA, CDR2 SQIVND (reference sequence). In nucleotides, the CDR3 is TGTGCCAGTAGTATTACAGCGGGACATGAGCAGTTCTTC. Translated: CASSITAGHEQFF.

This chain uses TRBV25-1 with TRBJ2-5; TRBD1 agrees at 7 bases. Germline loops: CDR1 MGHDK, CDR2 SYGVNS. The V segment lost 2 bases and the J segment 1 base; nucleotides outside the gene matches: 10. The CDR3 extends over 17 amino acids. The CDR3 loop reads CASSEIGLRTGQETQYF. CDR3 nucleotide sequence: TGTGCCAGCAGTGAAATAGGGTTGAGGACAGGCCAAGAGACCCAGTACTTC.

This sequence joins TRBV4-3 and TRBJ1-4; weak D call: TRBD1 (5 bases). Germline CDR1 reads LGHNA; CDR2 reads YSLEER. Trimming pared 0 bases from V and 8 bases from J, leaving 10 bases between. The CDR3 is 14 amino acids. Written as DNA, the CDR3 is TGCGCCAGCAGCCAAGACCGGGGGAAAGAAAAACTGTTTTTT. It is translated as CASSQDRGKEKLFF.

This clone was seen only a few times. The CDR3 DNA reads as TGTGCCAGCAGCCTACAGATGAACACTGAAGCTTTCTTT. Translated: CASSLQMNTEAFF. V is TRBV7-3 and J is TRBJ1-1; D gene unclear. The CDR3 loop spans 13 amino acids. Germline-derived CDR1 and CDR2 are SGHTA and FQGTGA. V was cut by 5 bases and J by 0 bases, with 7 bases left in between.

V gene TRBV4-1 combines with J gene TRBJ1-5; D gene uncertain. The CDR3 is 13 amino acids. With 0 bases removed from V and 11 bases from J, the gap between germline ends came to 11 bases. Germline loops: CDR1 MGHRA, CDR2 YSYEKL. CDR3 sequence: CASSQERLKAQHF. CDR3 in DNA: TGCGCCAGCAGCCAAGAAAGACTCAAGGCCCAGCATTTT.

The chain links TRBV15 to TRBJ1-4; 7 positions match TRBD1. From germline, CDR1 is LNHNV and CDR2 YYDKDF (reference sequence). The CDR3 contains 14 residues. The junction had 8 bases not matched to a gene; V was cut back by 6 bases and J by 7 bases. CDR3 residues: CATRPQGLFEKLFF. CDR3 bases: TGTGCCACCAGACCACAGGGGCTATTTGAAAAACTGTTTTTT.

The genes are TRBV6-5 and TRBJ2-7; D gene ambiguous. CDR1 is MNHEY and CDR2 is SVGAGI in the germline V gene. CDR3 length: 12 amino acids. Trimming left V 6 bases short and J 2 bases short, with 8 bases between. DNA for the CDR3: TGTGCCAGCAGGGGCCAAACCTACGAGCAGTACTTC. Amino acids: CASRGQTYEQYF.

The genes are TRBV28 and TRBJ1-2; no reliable D call. V lost 2 bases and J lost 7, with 11 bases in between. The CDR3 loop spans 13 amino acids. Per the germline V gene, CDR1 is MDHEN and CDR2 is SYDVKM. CDR3 in DNA: TGTGCCAGCAGTTTAAATCCAGCGGGTGGCTACACCTTC. Translated: CASSLNPAGGYTF.

The chain is built from TRBV4-3 and TRBJ1-2; TRBD1 might be the D (6 bases). The CDR3 spans 13 residues. Germline V lookup: CDR1 LGHNA, CDR2 YSLEER. V lost 4 bases and J 8 bases, leaving 14 bases between the germline ends. CDR3 nucleotide sequence: TGCGCCAGCAGCCCCGAGACAGGAGAAGGCTACACCTTC. It translates to CASSPETGEGYTF.

The rearrangement uses TRBV4-3 and TRBJ1-2; no definite D call. The CDR3 spans 11 residues. Germline loops: CDR1 LGHNA, CDR2 YSLEER. Trimming removed 5 bases at V and 4 bases at J, with 5 bases between. Here the CDR3 DNA reads TGCGCCAGCAGCGCGGGCTATGGCTACACCTTC. Its protein is CASSAGYGYTF.

This clone was recorded once. The genes are TRBV5-1 and TRBJ2-1, with 13 bases fitting TRBD2. CDR1 and CDR2 from the germline V gene are SGHRS and YFSETQ. With 5 bases clipped from V and 3 bases from J, the junction kept 5 bases outside the gene matches. There are 16 residues in the CDR3. As DNA, the CDR3 is TGCGCCAGCAGTCCCGGGACTAGCGGGGACTACAATGAGCAGTTCTTC. Translation gives CASSPGTSGDYNEQFF. Full variable domain (missing parts from reference TRBV5-1 and TRBJ2-1): KAGVTQTPRYLIKTRGQQVTLSCSPISGHRSVSWYQQTPGQGLQFLFEYFSETQRNKGNFPGRFSGRQFSNSRSEMNVSTLELGDSALYLCASSPGTSGDYNEQFFGPGTRLTVL.

V usage is TRBV4-1 and J usage is TRBJ2-5; 10 nucleotides align to TRBD2. The length of the CDR3 is 19 residues. In germline, CDR1 is MGHRA, CDR2 YSYEKL. Unmatched junction bases numbered 16, after V lost 1 base and J lost 5 bases. In nucleotides, the CDR3 is TGCGCCAGCAGCCAAGTATTCAGCGGGGGGGCTCGGGGAAGGGAGACCCAGTACTTC. This gives the protein CASSQVFSGGARGRETQYF.

This clone was seen only a few times. The rearrangement links TRBV19 to TRBJ1-2, with D maybe TRBD1 (6 bases). Germline V lookup: CDR1 LNHDA, CDR2 SQIVND (reference sequence). V shed 7 bases and J shed 4 bases, with 16 bases lying between them. The CDR3 is 14 residues long. CDR3 sequence: CASTLGTPPYGYTF. The CDR3 DNA sequence: TGTGCCAGTACCCTGGGGACACCTCCCTATGGCTACACCTTC. The variable domain in full, with the rest retrieved from reference TRBV19 and TRBJ1-2, is DGGITQSPKYLFRKEGQNVTLSCEQNLNHDAMYWYRQDPGQGLRLIYYSQIVNDFQKGDIAEGYSVSREKKESFPLTVTSAQKNPTAFYLCASTLGTPPYGYTFGSGTRLTVV.

The chain has TRBV7-8 and TRBJ2-1; TRBD1 matches at 7 bases. This CDR3 has 18 residues. CDR1 is SGHVS and CDR2 is FQNEAQ in the germline V gene. V was clipped by 3 bases and J by 3 bases; unmatched bases: 14. CDR3 nucleotides: TGTGCCAGCAGCTTTGACCCCAGGGGGAGTTCGGTCTACAATGAGCAGTTCTTC. Its protein is CASSFDPRGSSVYNEQFF.

J is TRBJ2-5 and V is TRBV18; TRBD1 is a possible D gene (5 bases). The end of the DNA is better explained by TRBJ2-7, so the J call may be wrong. Germline V gene data show CDR1 as KGHSH and CDR2 as LQKENI. The CDR3 sequence is 16 residues long. The CDR3 region has the DNA TGTGCCAGCTCTTCACGACCTTTGACAGCCTCCTACGAGCAGTACTTC. Translating it yields CASSSRPLTASYEQYF.

This chain connects TRBV7-3 to TRBJ2-1, with D possibly TRBD2 on 5 matching bases. The V gene lost 4 bases and the J gene lost 9 bases, with 13 bases spanning the gap. This CDR3 comprises 13 residues. Per the germline V gene, CDR1 is SGHTA and CDR2 is FQGTGA. The CDR3: CASSSKRAGEQFF. CDR3 sequence (DNA): TGTGCCAGCAGCTCCAAGAGGGCGGGTGAGCAGTTCTTC.

This chain links TRBV10-3 with TRBJ2-1; D may be TRBD2 (6 bases). The CDR3 runs to 14 residues. CDR1 and CDR2 (germline): ENHRY, SYGVKD. Here the CDR3 reads CAQASSRDGGEQFF. The CDR3 region has the DNA TGTGCTCAGGCATCAAGCCGAGACGGGGGTGAGCAGTTCTTC.

The V gene is TRBV19, the J gene TRBJ2-1; 7 bases map to TRBD1. The germline V gene has CDR1 LNHDA and CDR2 SQIVND (reference sequence). This CDR3 contains 14 residues. With 7 bases clipped from V and 0 bases from J, the junction kept 3 bases outside the gene matches. The CDR3 DNA sequence: TGTGCCAGTACCGGGACAGTCTCCTACAATGAGCAGTTCTTC. Translating it yields CASTGTVSYNEQFF.

V gene TRBV5-1 combines with J gene TRBJ2-7, with 7 bases identical to TRBD1. Germline CDR1 is SGHRS and CDR2 is YFSETQ. CDR3 length: 15 amino acids. The junction had 16 bases not matched to a gene; V was cut back by 7 bases and J by 6 bases. The CDR3 region has the DNA TGCGCCAGCGGGCTCAAAGCAGGGGGTGAGGCCGAGCAGTACTTC. This sequence encodes CASGLKAGGEAEQYF.

The J gene is TRBJ1-1, the V gene TRBV6-5; TRBD1 might be the D (5 bases). This CDR3 comprises 14 residues. CDR1 is MNHEY and CDR2 is SVGAGI in the germline V gene. Trimming left V 2 bases short and J 5 bases short, with 12 bases between. The CDR3 sequence: CASSYPGGGTEAFF. CDR3 nucleotide sequence: TGTGCCAGCAGTTACCCTGGGGGGGGAACTGAAGCTTTCTTT.

V usage is TRBV19 and J usage is TRBJ1-5; D unresolved. Trimming took off 6 bases at V and 3 bases at J, with 6 bases between the two ends. CDR3 length: 12 residues. Germline V CDR1 and CDR2: LNHDA, SQIVND (reference sequence). The CDR3 DNA sequence: TGTGCCAGTAGGAGGAACAATCAGCCCCAGCATTTT. As protein: CASRRNNQPQHF.

The J gene is TRBJ1-2, the V gene TRBV5-4; 7 bases align to TRBD1. This CDR3 region has 16 residues. Germline lookup yields CDR1 SGHNT and CDR2 YYREEE (reference sequence). The junction had 13 bases not matched to a gene; V was cut back by 4 bases and J by 4 bases. The CDR3 bases are TGTGCCAGCAGCCAACCTCACAGGGACAGCCTCTATGGCTACACCTTC. It is translated as CASSQPHRDSLYGYTF.

The V gene is TRBV7-9, the J gene TRBJ1-2, with TRBD1 matching over 7 bases. Trimming took 2 bases from V and 3 from J; bases not matched to a gene: 12. Germline V gene sequence: CDR1 SEHNR, CDR2 FQNEAQ (reference sequence). The CDR3 loop spans 17 amino acids. This chain's CDR3 is CASSLPQDRAPDYGYTF. For the CDR3, the DNA is TGTGCCAGCAGCTTACCCCAAGACAGGGCTCCCGACTATGGCTACACCTTC.

The chain uses TRBV19 and TRBJ1-4, with unresolved D. The ends were cut back, 6 bases at V and 8 bases at J, with 22 bases in the middle. The CDR3 consists of 16 residues. Germline V gene sequence: CDR1 LNHDA, CDR2 SQIVND (reference sequence). CDR3 sequence (DNA): TGTGCCAGTAGACCCCGAGACTTTCCCCAGAGCGAAAAACTGTTTTTT. Amino acids: CASRPRDFPQSEKLFF.

V is TRBV9 and J is TRBJ1-1; TRBD1 might be the D (5 bases). From germline, CDR1 is SGDLS and CDR2 YYNGEE. The CDR3 is made up of 15 amino acids. With 4 bases removed from V and 4 bases from J, the gap between germline ends came to 17 bases. The chain's CDR3 is CASSPMGRAPTEAFF. The CDR3 bases are TGTGCCAGCAGCCCGATGGGCAGGGCCCCCACTGAAGCTTTCTTT. Complete variable domain (other parts from reference TRBV9 and TRBJ1-1): DSGVTQTPKHLITATGQRVTLRCSPRSGDLSVYWYQQSLDQGLQFLIQYYNGEERAKGNILERFSAQQFPDLHSELNLSSLELGDSALYFCASSPMGRAPTEAFFGQGTRLTVV.

The V gene is TRBV29-1, the J gene TRBJ2-7; perhaps TRBD1 as D (6 bases). This CDR3 has 11 amino acids. The germline V gene encodes CDR1 SQVTM and CDR2 ANQGSEA. CDR3 nucleotides: TGCAGAAGACAGGAGGAATACGAGCAGTACTTC. Translating it yields CRRQEEYEQYF.

A few counts support this clone. The rearrangement uses TRBV5-1 and TRBJ2-5, with 7 bases that match TRBD1. The last part of the DNA fits TRBJ2-7 better; the J call may be wrong. The V gene's germline CDR1 is SGHRS and CDR2 YFSETQ. The CDR3 runs to 17 residues. CDR3: CASSLGSRQGDSYEQYF. The CDR3 DNA follows: TGCGCCAGCAGCTTAGGTTCGCGGCAGGGGGACTCCTACGAGCAGTACTTC.

V usage is TRBV7-9 and J usage is TRBJ2-1, with TRBD2 matching 8 bases. The J segment lost 12 bases and the V segment lost 3 bases, leaving 7 bases of the junction unmatched. The CDR3 runs 13 residues. Germline CDR1 is SEHNR and CDR2 is FQNEAQ (reference sequence). The CDR3 DNA reads as TGTGCCAGCAGCTTCGGGGGGGGGAGAGGGCAGTTCTTC. Its translation is CASSFGGGRGQFF.

This chain connects TRBV4-1 to TRBJ2-7, with 9 bases matching TRBD1. The CDR3 has 16 residues. Germline V CDR1 and CDR2: MGHRA, YSYEKL. The trim removed 2 bases at V and 2 bases at J, leaving 7 bases unmatched. The CDR3 loop reads CASSQTGQGFPYEQYF. CDR3 in DNA: TGCGCCAGCAGCCAAACCGGACAGGGGTTTCCCTACGAGCAGTACTTC.

The chain combines TRBV7-2 with TRBJ2-1; 11 nucleotides line up with TRBD2. Germline CDR1 reads SGHTA; CDR2 reads FQGNSA. The CDR3 totals 17 residues. V shed 3 bases and J 5 bases; nucleotides not matched to a gene: 9. In nucleotides, the CDR3 is TGTGCCAGCAGCTTTAGCGGGGGGGCCCGGGGACACAATGAGCAGTTCTTC. This gives the protein CASSFSGGARGHNEQFF.